The rows below give T cell receptor beta chains drawn from one sample of a study of CD8 T cells in ankylosing spondylitis. TCRdb re-analysed the 5' RACE reads in MiXCR, keeping a single row per CDR3 protein. Of approximately 250,000 distinct CDR3 sequences in the sample, about 24% were seen once. The sequenced sample consisted of blood, either unsorted or a sorted T cell fraction (not recorded which). The receptors shown here come from a male donor with ankylosing spondylitis or in good health (not recorded which). Each CDR3 is given with its conserved first and last residue. D genes are given only for firm matches. Size is omitted from some rows. Given values are once, few, many or a class for expanded clones.

D gene | clone size | CDR3 length | J gene | V gene | CDR3 DNA | CDR3 protein
. | . | 15 | TRBJ2-2 | TRBV12-3/TRBV12-4 | TGTGCCAGCAGTTTCGACACCTACTTCACCGGGGAGCTGTTTTTT | CASSFDTYFTGELFF
. | . | 14 | TRBJ1-6 | TRBV20-1 | TGCAGTGCAAGAGACGGGGGGCGCAGTTCACCCCTCCACTTT | CSARDGGRSSPLHF
. | many | 14 | TRBJ2-3 | TRBV7-3 | TGTGCCAGCAGCTTACGGGGGAAGACAGATACGCAGTATTTT | CASSLRGKTDTQYF
. | many | 15 | TRBJ2-2 | TRBV2 | TGTGCCAGCAAGAAAAGACTCACGGATGACGGGGAGCTGTTTTTT | CASKKRLTDDGELFF
. | many | 13 | TRBJ2-5 | TRBV7-6 | TGTGCCAGCAGCTTGCGCCTCTTGGAGACCCAGTACTTC | CASSLRLLETQYF
TRBD1 | many | 14 | TRBJ1-2 | TRBV20-1 | TGCAGTGCTAGAGACCGGGACAGGGCGTTCGGCTACACCTTC | CSARDRDRAFGYTF
. | few | 17 | TRBJ2-2 | TRBV24-1 | TGTGCCACCAGTGATTTGCATAGGGGTGTCCGCACCGGGGAGCTGTTTTTT | CATSDLHRGVRTGELFF
. | . | 12 | TRBJ2-3 | TRBV29-1 | TGCAGCGTTGAGGATGCAGCAGATACGCAGTGTTTT | CSVEDAADTQCF
. | few | 15 | TRBJ1-2 | TRBV29-1 | TGCAGCGTTTCCCTTGCGAGGGGCGCGGGAAGGGGCTACACCTTC | CSVSLARGAGRGYTF
. | many | 12 | TRBJ2-7 | TRBV7-9 | TGTGCCAGCAGCTTGGACGCGGACGAGCAGTACTTC | CASSLDADEQYF
. | many | 13 | TRBJ2-5 | TRBV5-1 | TGCGCCAGCGGTGGGGGCCCAAAAGAGACCCAGTACTTC | CASGGGPKETQYF
TRBD1 | few | 12 | TRBJ2-3 | TRBV29-1 | TGCAGCGTTGGACAGGGAGTAGATACGCAGTATTTT | CSVGQGVDTQYF
. | . | 12 | TRBJ2-2 | TRBV10-3 | TGTGCCATCAGAGGGCCCGCCGGGGAGCTGTTTTTT | CAIRGPAGELFF
. | . | 13 | TRBJ2-3 | TRBV6-5 | TGTGCCAGCAGTTACGGGTTCGGAGATACGCAGTATTTT | CASSYGFGDTQYF
. | . | 12 | TRBJ2-1 | TRBV7-9 | TGTGCCAGCAGCACTCAGGGTTACCGGCAGTTCTTC | CASSTQGYRQFF
. | many | 13 | TRBJ1-5 | TRBV5-1 | TGCGCCAGCAGCTTGGATGGGGCGCAGCCCCAGCATTTT | CASSLDGAQPQHF
. | . | 16 | TRBJ2-6 | TRBV5-1 | TGCGCCAGCAGCTTGTCAGACTACTCTGGGGCCAACGTCCTGACTTTC | CASSLSDYSGANVLTF
. | . | 15 | TRBJ1-1 | TRBV6-5 | TGTGCCAGCAGTTTCGGGGGAGATATGAACACTGAAGCTTTCTTT | CASSFGGDMNTEAFF
. | many | 15 | TRBJ2-7 | TRBV7-6 | TGTGCCAGCAGCTTAGTCCCCGCGGCTAACTACGAGCAGTACTTC | CASSLVPAANYEQYF
. | many | 12 | TRBJ1-1 | TRBV12-3/TRBV12-4 | TGTGCCAGCAGTCGAGGAGGGGGAGGAGCTTTCTTT | CASSRGGGGAFF
. | few | 14 | TRBJ1-1 | TRBV6-5 | TGTGCCAGCAGTTACGTGGGAGAGAACACTGAAGCTTTCTTT | CASSYVGENTEAFF
. | . | 11 | TRBJ2-7 | TRBV28 | TGTGCCAGCAGGAAAACCTACGAGCAGTACTTC | CASRKTYEQYF
TRBD1 | few | 15 | TRBJ2-3 | TRBV20-1 | TGCAGTGCTCCTCACAGGGGTTGGGGCACAGATACGCAGTATTTT | CSAPHRGWGTDTQYF
. | . | 14 | TRBJ2-5 | TRBV11-2 | TGTGCCAGCAGCTTTGGACCTACCGAGGGGACCCAGTACTTC | CASSFGPTEGTQYF
TRBD2 | many | 15 | TRBJ2-5 | TRBV20-1 | TGCAGTGCTACTGAGACTAGCGGGGGGCAAGAGACCCAGTACTTC | CSATETSGGQETQYF
. | many | 13 | TRBJ1-1 | TRBV11-2 | TGTGCCAGCAGCTTCACCGAAAACACTGAAGCTTTCTTT | CASSFTENTEAFF
. | many | 14 | TRBJ2-3 | TRBV6-1 | TGTGCCAGCAGTCTTTTACGTAGCACAGATACGCAGTATTTT | CASSLLRSTDTQYF
. | . | 14 | TRBJ2-5 | TRBV20-1 | TGCAGTGCCCGACCGGGGCAGTACCAAGAGACCCAGTACTTC | CSARPGQYQETQYF
TRBD1 | few | 14 | TRBJ2-3 | TRBV15 | TGTGCCACCAGCTTGGGACAGAGTATAGATACGCAGTATTTT | CATSLGQSIDTQYF
. | . | 14 | TRBJ2-2 | TRBV6-5 | TGTGCCAGCAGTTACACTTTCAACACCGGGGAGCTGTTTTTT | CASSYTFNTGELFF
. | many | 14 | TRBJ2-7 | TRBV29-1 | TGCAGCGTTGAAGGGCAGGGATCCTCCTACGAGCAGTACTTC | CSVEGQGSSYEQYF
. | many | 15 | TRBJ2-3 | TRBV2 | TGTGCCAGCAAGAGTAGCGGAAAGGACACAGATACGCAGTATTTT | CASKSSGKDTDTQYF
TRBD1 | few | 12 | TRBJ2-2 | TRBV7-9 | TGTGCCAGCTCGACAGGGGTCGGGGAGCTGTTTTTT | CASSTGVGELFF
TRBD2 | . | 12 | TRBJ2-3 | TRBV10-1 | TGCGCCAGCAGTGAGACTAGCGGCACGCAGTATTTT | CASSETSGTQYF
. | . | 19 | TRBJ2-5 | TRBV6-1 | TGTGCCAGCAGTCCTTCTTTTCCGGACAGCGGGGTGGGCCAAGAGACCCAGTACTTC | CASSPSFPDSGVGQETQYF
TRBD1 | many | 16 | TRBJ2-2 | TRBV15 | TGTGCCACCAGCAGACCTGACAGGGGCTGGGGCGGGGAGCTGTTTTTT | CATSRPDRGWGGELFF
TRBD2 | . | 18 | TRBJ2-5 | TRBV24-1 | TGTGCCACCAGTGATTACGCTCCTAGCGGGGGGGCCAGGGAGACCCAGTACTTC | CATSDYAPSGGARETQYF
. | few | 13 | TRBJ1-1 | TRBV5-5 | TGTGCCAGCAGCCTCAACGTACACACTGAAGCTTTCTTT | CASSLNVHTEAFF
TRBD1 | few | 15 | TRBJ2-7 | TRBV20-1 | TGCAGTGCTAGAGAAGAGCTCGGACAGGGCGCCGAGCAGTACTTC | CSAREELGQGAEQYF
. | . | 12 | TRBJ2-5 | TRBV29-1 | TGCAGCGTTTCGACCGCCGGGGAGACCCAGTACTTC | CSVSTAGETQYF
. | . | 14 | TRBJ2-5 | TRBV6-5 | TGTGCCAGCAGTTGGTCGCAGGGATCAGAGACCCAGTACTTC | CASSWSQGSETQYF
TRBD1 | few | 16 | TRBJ1-1 | TRBV11-2 | TGTGCCAGCAGCCCCCGGGACAGGGGATTGAACACTGAAGCTTTCTTT | CASSPRDRGLNTEAFF
TRBD2 | . | 14 | TRBJ2-1 | TRBV20-1 | TGCAGTGGAAAACAGCGGGGGTACTACAATGAGCAGTTCTTC | CSGKQRGYYNEQFF
. | . | 13 | TRBJ2-5 | TRBV3-1 | TGTGCCAGCAGCCAAGAGTCCCTCCGTATTCAGTACTTC | CASSQESLRIQYF
TRBD1 | . | 12 | TRBJ2-5 | TRBV20-1 | TGCAGTGTTGAGGGGGCTCAAGAGACCCAGTACTTC | CSVEGAQETQYF
. | . | 13 | TRBJ1-5 | TRBV18 | TGTGCCAGCTCACCCTCTCTGGATCAGCCCCAGCATTTT | CASSPSLDQPQHF
. | . | 11 | TRBJ2-1 | TRBV12-3/TRBV12-4 | TGTGCCAGCAGTGTCATGCGTGAGCAGTTCTTC | CASSVMREQFF
. | many | 13 | TRBJ1-5 | TRBV20-1 | TGCAGTGCCACCCGACAGATCAATCAGCCCCAGCATTTT | CSATRQINQPQHF
. | many | 13 | TRBJ2-7 | TRBV24-1 | TGTGCCACCAGCGGTTCGCAGACTGTCGAGCAGTACTTC | CATSGSQTVEQYF
. | many | 15 | TRBJ2-7 | TRBV5-1 | TGCGCCAGCAGCTTGGATCGGGGGGCGACTCACGAGCAGTACTTC | CASSLDRGATHEQYF
. | many | 16 | TRBJ1-5 | TRBV4-1 | TGCGCCAGCAGCCAGGGGACCGTAAATAGCAATCAGCCCCAGCATTTT | CASSQGTVNSNQPQHF
. | few | 12 | TRBJ1-1 | TRBV20-1 | TGCAGTGCTAAAGGGCTTAACACTGAAGCTTTCTTT | CSAKGLNTEAFF
. | few | 13 | TRBJ2-7 | TRBV20-1 | TGCAGTGCTGCAGGGGACCCCCCGGGGGAGCAGTACTTC | CSAAGDPPGEQYF
. | many | 15 | TRBJ2-1 | TRBV29-1 | TGCAGCGCTCGAGGGGAAGGAGGGTCCTACAATGAGCAGTTCTTC | CSARGEGGSYNEQFF
TRBD2 | few | 16 | TRBJ2-1 | TRBV12-3/TRBV12-4 | TGTGCCAGCAGCCAACCGGGGCTAGCGGGAAGGAATGAGCAGTTCTTC | CASSQPGLAGRNEQFF
. | few | 15 | TRBJ2-1 | TRBV9 | TGTGCCAGCAGCTACACCGGGACACGGGGTGATGAGCAGTTCTTC | CASSYTGTRGDEQFF
. | few | 13 | TRBJ2-4 | TRBV20-1 | TGCAGTGCCCGACCCAGAACCAAAAACATTCAGTACTTC | CSARPRTKNIQYF